The 25 T cell receptor beta chains below come from one sample, sequenced in a study of shared clonotypes between healthy human individuals. The data were produced by immunoSEQ multiplex PCR, yet TCRdb's version contains in-frame clones alone and is incomplete. The table shows about 2.4 million clones, with over 85% occurring only once. The sample taken for sequencing was naive CD4+ T cells from PBMCs. The subset here: CD45RA+ positively selected. The receptors stem from a man younger than 35 in good health. Some clones in this sample may be carry-over from other donors' samples.

The V call is TRBV9, the J call TRBJ2-2, with 8 bases identical to TRBD2. V dropped 1 base and J dropped 4; count of bases not matched to a gene: 0. The CDR3 consists of 14 residues. Germline CDR1 reads SGDLS; CDR2 reads YYNGEE. The CDR3 DNA sequence: TGTGCCAGCAGCGTACGGGGGGGCACCGGGGAGCTGTTTTTT. It is translated as CASSVRGGTGELFF.

This chain links TRBV14 with TRBJ1-2; TRBD1 is a possible D gene (5 bases). The CDR3 contains 17 residues. Germline CDR1 SGHDN, CDR2 FVKESK. V lost 0 bases to trimming and J lost 3 bases, with 17 bases between them. CDR3 sequence: CASSQDGMFRAYYGYTF. The CDR3, as DNA: TGTGCCAGCAGCCAAGACGGGATGTTCAGGGCCTACTATGGCTACACCTTC.

V usage is TRBV4-2 and J usage is TRBJ2-2, with TRBD2 identical over 9 bases. Losses at the gene ends were 0 bases for V and 6 bases for J; bases not matched to a gene: 2. The CDR3 is made up of 15 amino acids. Germline-derived CDR1 and CDR2 are LGHNA and YNFKEQ. CDR3 loop: CASSQELAGPGELFF. The CDR3 DNA is TGTGCCAGCAGCCAAGAGCTAGCGGGACCCGGGGAGCTGTTTTTT.

In DNA form, the CDR3 reads TGTGCCAGCACCGACGGAGGGTTTCGGACCCAGTACTTC. It is translated as CASTDGGFRTQYF. The gene calls are TRBV6-1 and TRBJ2-5; D is perhaps TRBD2 (6 bases). The V and J ends lost 7 bases and 7 bases respectively, with 16 bases between them. From germline, CDR1 is MNHNS and CDR2 SASEGT. This CDR3 contains 13 residues.

This chain connects TRBV5-4 to TRBJ2-5, with D tentatively TRBD1 (5 bases). The CDR3 consists of 13 residues. In germline, CDR1 is SGHNT, CDR2 YYREEE (reference sequence). V lost 4 bases, J lost 1 base, and 8 bases lay in between. CDR3: CASSRTLQETQYF. The CDR3, as DNA: TGTGCCAGCAGCAGGACACTCCAAGAGACCCAGTACTTC.

The genes are TRBV5-1 and TRBJ2-5; 8 nucleotides match TRBD1. Germline lookup yields CDR1 SGHRS and CDR2 YFSETQ. The J segment lost 4 bases and the V segment lost 4 bases, leaving 6 bases of the junction unmatched. The CDR3 length is 14 residues. The DNA for the CDR3 is TGCGCCAGCAGCCGGGGACAGGAAGGAGAGACCCAGTACTTC. Its translation: CASSRGQEGETQYF.

The chain links TRBV5-1 to TRBJ1-5; TRBD1 matches at 9 bases. The germline V gene encodes CDR1 SGHRS and CDR2 YFSETQ. CDR3 length: 18 residues. V gave up 1 base and J gave up 9 bases; unmatched junction bases: 17. The CDR3 protein is CASSLKGQGLSRGLPQHF. In nucleotides, the CDR3 is TGCGCCAGCAGCTTGAAGGGACAGGGATTATCGAGGGGTCTGCCCCAGCATTTT.

In this sample, this clone turned up once. The V call is TRBV28, the J call TRBJ2-7, with TRBD2 matching 8 bases. V dropped 5 bases and J dropped 0; count of bases not matched to a gene: 6. Germline V gene sequence: CDR1 MDHEN, CDR2 SYDVKM. The CDR3 contains 15 residues. The CDR3 spells CASSETSGSSYEQYF. The CDR3 region has the DNA TGTGCCAGCAGTGAAACGAGCGGGAGCTCCTACGAGCAGTACTTC.

This chain uses TRBV28 with TRBJ2-7, with D maybe TRBD1 (6 bases). Per the germline V gene, CDR1 is MDHEN and CDR2 is SYDVKM. This CDR3 comprises 14 residues. The ends were cut back, 6 bases at V and 3 bases at J, with 15 bases in the middle. This CDR3 is CASSSPGHYYEQYF. CDR3 nucleotides: TGTGCCAGCAGCTCGCCGGGACACTACTACGAGCAGTACTTC.

A note on this clone: This CDR3 is also generated by other DNA sequences in the sample. In nucleotides, the CDR3 is TGTGCCAGCAGCTTAGGGGCCCGTACAGATACGCAGTATTTT. Translating gives CASSLGARTDTQYF. The chain uses TRBV7-3 and TRBJ2-3; possible D gene TRBD1, 5 bases. CDR1 is SGHTA, CDR2 FQGTGA, per germline. The ends were cut back, 2 bases at V and 3 bases at J, with 9 bases in the middle. The CDR3 runs 14 residues.

The gene calls are TRBV29-1 and TRBJ1-3; no reliable D call. The CDR3 length is 12 residues. Germline lookup yields CDR1 SQVTM and CDR2 ANQGSEA. V was trimmed by 4 bases and J by 4 bases, leaving 8 bases between them. DNA of the CDR3: TGCAGCGTTGGGGCTCAGGGAAACACCATATATTTT. It translates to CSVGAQGNTIYF.

The CDR3 coding sequence is TGTGCCAGCAGCCGCGGAGCCAATACTAACTATGGCTACACCTTC. As protein: CASSRGANTNYGYTF. The chain uses TRBV7-3 and TRBJ1-2; D remains unclear. Germline CDR1 reads SGHTA; CDR2 reads FQGTGA. The CDR3 runs to 15 residues. Trimming shortened V by 5 bases and J by 0 bases, and 13 bases separated the two germline ends.

Notes on this clone: At the DNA level, this CDR3 is encoded by other sequences in the same sample as well. The chain links TRBV18 to TRBJ1-1; D uncertain. This CDR3 is 14 amino acids long. The V end was cut by 0 bases, the J end by 0 bases, with 5 bases between. Per the germline V gene, CDR1 is KGHSH and CDR2 is LQKENI. CDR3: CASSPPAVNTEAFF. The CDR3 region has the DNA TGTGCCAGCTCACCACCCGCAGTGAACACTGAAGCTTTCTTT.

As regards this clone: The same CDR3 is also encoded by other DNA sequences in this sample. The chain carries TRBV19 and TRBJ1-5; D is unresolved. Germline V CDR1 and CDR2: LNHDA, SQIVND (reference sequence). Trimming shortened V by 6 bases and J by 3 bases, and 6 bases separated the two germline ends. CDR3 length: 12 amino acids. CDR3 protein: CASSSYNQPQHF. The CDR3 DNA sequence: TGTGCCAGTAGCTCATACAATCAGCCCCAGCATTTT. Variable domain in full (rest from reference TRBV19 and TRBJ1-5): DGGITQSPKYLFRKEGQNVTLSCEQNLNHDAMYWYRQDPGQGLRLIYYSQIVNDFQKGDIAEGYSVSREKKESFPLTVTSAQKNPTAFYLCASSSYNQPQHFGDGTRLSIL.

This chain connects TRBV6-5 to TRBJ2-1; D is perhaps TRBD1 (5 bases). This CDR3 is 13 amino acids long. V gave up 10 bases and J gave up 3 bases, with 13 bases separating them. Germline CDR1 and CDR2: MNHEY and SVGAGI. The DNA of the CDR3 is TGTGCCACCAGGGTTTGGGGCTACAATGAGCAGTTCTTC. Translated, it gives CATRVWGYNEQFF.

The chain joins TRBV6-1 to TRBJ2-7, with no clear D. Germline assignment: CDR1 MNHNS and CDR2 SASEGT. The CDR3 length is 13 residues. Trimming left V 2 bases short and J 3 bases short, with 8 bases between. CDR3 bases: TGTGCCAGCAGTGAAATCATAGGCTACGAGCAGTACTTC. It is translated as CASSEIIGYEQYF.

V gene TRBV19 combines with J gene TRBJ2-2, with 11 bases lining up with TRBD2. Germline CDR1 LNHDA, CDR2 SQIVND (reference sequence). J gave up 5 bases and V 6 bases, and 5 bases lay outside the gene matches. The CDR3 runs 15 residues. The CDR3 nucleotides read TGTGCCAGTAGCTGGGGACTAGCGGAAACCGGGGAGCTGTTTTTT. It codes for CASSWGLAETGELFF.

The rearrangement uses TRBV7-8 and TRBJ2-5; no firm D call. Germline loops: CDR1 SGHVS, CDR2 FQNEAQ. The CDR3 is made up of 13 amino acids. The V end was cut by 3 bases, the J end by 5 bases, with 10 bases between. CDR3 in amino acids: CASSFTSLETQYF. The CDR3 nucleotides are TGTGCCAGCAGCTTTACTTCTTTGGAGACCCAGTACTTC.

V usage is TRBV2 and J usage is TRBJ2-7; the match to TRBD1 covers 8 bases. The CDR3 contains 15 residues. Trimming took 5 bases from V and 2 from J; bases not matched to a gene: 8. Germline CDR1 reads SNHLY; CDR2 reads FYNNEI. The CDR3 sequence: CASSKGRTGPYEQYF. CDR3 DNA sequence: TGTGCCAGCAGTAAAGGTAGGACAGGGCCCTACGAGCAGTACTTC.

As for this clone: Other DNA sequences in the same sample also yield this CDR3. The CDR3 coding sequence is TGTGCCAGCAGCTTGAGACAGGGGGCCTACGAGCAGTACTTC. Protein product: CASSLRQGAYEQYF. The rearrangement links TRBV5-4 to TRBJ2-7, with TRBD1 matching over 9 bases. The germline CDR1 and CDR2 sequences are SGHNT and YYREEE (reference sequence). Germline trimming cut 1 base from V and 2 bases from J; bases unmatched to any gene: 1. The CDR3 is 14 amino acids.

The CDR3 region has the DNA TGTGCCAGCAGCTCCAGGGCAGAGACCCAGTACTTC. Amino acids: CASSSRAETQYF. J is TRBJ2-5 and V is TRBV11-2; D is perhaps TRBD1 (5 bases). Germline V gene sequence: CDR1 SGHAT, CDR2 FQNNGV. Trimming cost V 4 bases and J 4 bases, with 7 bases left between them. The CDR3 contains 12 residues.

This chain connects TRBV9 to TRBJ2-2, with D possibly being TRBD2 (6 bases). The CDR3 has 15 amino acids. Trimming cost V 7 bases and J 4 bases, with 17 bases left between them. CDR1 is SGDLS and CDR2 is YYNGEE in the germline V gene. CDR3 sequence: CASGRPGVVTGELFF. CDR3 bases: TGTGCCAGCGGCCGGCCGGGGGTGGTCACCGGGGAGCTGTTTTTT.

The rearrangement joins TRBV28 to TRBJ1-2, with a weak D call TRBD1 (6 bases). This CDR3 region has 15 residues. Trimming left V 5 bases short and J 2 bases short, with 15 bases between. Germline CDR1 is MDHEN and CDR2 is SYDVKM. The chain's CDR3 is CASSTWQGTNYGYTF. As DNA, the CDR3 is TGTGCCAGCAGTACGTGGCAGGGGACGAACTATGGCTACACCTTC.

The CDR3 region is CASRGGGGGTQYF. For the CDR3, the DNA is TGTGCCAGCCGCGGCGGGGGAGGCGGGACCCAGTACTTC. The chain uses TRBV27 and TRBJ2-5; 7 bases map to TRBD2. There are 13 residues in the CDR3. The germline V gene has CDR1 MNHEY and CDR2 SMNVEV (reference sequence). Trimming removed 8 bases from V and 7 bases from J; junction bases left unmatched: 10.

This clone was detected only once. The chain employs TRBV7-9 and TRBJ2-1; D might be TRBD1 or TRBD2, each matching 5 bases. The CDR3 totals 13 residues. Per the germline V gene, CDR1 is SEHNR and CDR2 is FQNEAQ (reference sequence). The V gene lost 2 bases and the J gene lost 12 bases, with 14 bases spanning the gap. The CDR3 spells CASSLPLPGRQFF. The CDR3 DNA reads as TGTGCCAGCAGCTTACCGTTGCCGGGACGGCAGTTCTTC.